The rows below give T cell receptor beta chains drawn from one sample of a study of post-analysis software for immune sequencing data. TCRdb re-derived calls from the PCR reads in MiXCR, one entry per CDR3 protein. The sample holds about 430,000 distinct CDR3 sequences, over 30% seen once. The sequenced material came from blood. The receptors stem from a girl aged 2 to 9 with multiple sclerosis. CDR3s include the opening cysteine and the closing phenylalanine or tryptophan. The D gene is left open where the match is weak. For some rows the clone size is stated as once, few or many, or as a class when expanded; others skip it.

clone_size j_call v_call d_call cdr3_nt cdr3_aa
. TRBJ2-5 TRBV7-9 . TGTGCCAGCAGCCATTTAGGGGGGGCCCAAGAGACCCAGTACTTC CASSHLGGAQETQYF
few TRBJ1-1 TRBV6-2/TRBV6-3 . TGTGCCAGCAGTTCCTCGACCCTGGGGAACACTGAAGCTTTCTTT CASSSSTLGNTEAFF
many TRBJ2-7 TRBV5-1 . TGTGCCAGCAGCTTAGTGGGTAGTTCCTACGAGCAGTACTTC CASSLVGSSYEQYF
. TRBJ1-5 TRBV5-1 . TGCGCCAGCAGCCAATACCCGGGCTCCAATCAGCCCCAGCATTTT CASSQYPGSNQPQHF
few TRBJ1-4 TRBV20-1 TRBD1 TGCAGTTTACGGGACAGGCATAACGAAAAACTGTTTTTT CSLRDRHNEKLFF
few TRBJ1-1 TRBV14 TRBD1 TGTGCCAGCAGCCAAGAGATTGGTTGGACAGGGAGCTTCGCGTGGGGCCAAAGTGAAGCTTTCTTT CASSQEIGWTGSFAWGQSEAFF
. TRBJ2-5 TRBV7-2 TRBD2 TGTGCCAGCAGCTTATCGGCTAGCGGGGGGACCGGGCAAGAGACCCAGTACTTC CASSLSASGGTGQETQYF
. TRBJ1-4 TRBV20-1 . TGCAGTGCTAGAGATATGAGGGCCGAAACTAATGAAAAACTGTTTTTT CSARDMRAETNEKLFF
. TRBJ1-2 TRBV7-2 . TGTGCCAGCAGTCTACCGGGACTGGATCTTTATGGCTACACCTTC CASSLPGLDLYGYTF
. TRBJ2-3 TRBV7-2 TRBD2 TGTGCCAGCAGCTTAAGCGGGGGCTTTAGCACAGATACGCAGTATTTT CASSLSGGFSTDTQYF
many TRBJ2-3 TRBV5-1 . TGCGCCAGCAGCTTGGCCGGAGCCACAGATACGCAGTATTTT CASSLAGATDTQYF
. TRBJ1-2 TRBV7-3 . TGTGCCAGCAGCTTAGAGTCTGACCGGGGCTACACCTTC CASSLESDRGYTF
few TRBJ2-1 TRBV14 TRBD1 TGTGCCAGCAGCCAAGCTCGTACCAGGACAGGGGCTCGGAATTGGGAGCAGTTCTTC CASSQARTRTGARNWEQFF
. TRBJ2-1 TRBV5-1 . TGCGCCAGCAGCTTGGTTTCCCCAGTGGTCAATGAGCAGTTCTTC CASSLVSPVVNEQFF
. TRBJ2-6 TRBV20-1 . TGCAGTGCTAGAGATGGAGGCAAAAGCTCTGGGGCCAACGTCCTGACTTTC CSARDGGKSSGANVLTF
. TRBJ2-5 TRBV20-1 TRBD2 TGCAGTGCTAGAGATCTGGGACTAGCACGAGATGAGCAGTACTTC CSARDLGLARDEQYF
many TRBJ2-7 TRBV5-1 . TGCGCCAGCAGCCGGACGGGTGGGGAGCAGTACTTC CASSRTGGEQYF
. TRBJ2-5 TRBV20-1 TRBD2 TGCAGTGCTAGGCAGGGTCAAGCGGGGGGCATCCAAGAGACCCAGTACTTC CSARQGQAGGIQETQYF
. TRBJ2-1 TRBV27 . TGTGCCAGCAGTTCACAGGGTTTCTACAATGAGCAGTTCTTC CASSSQGFYNEQFF
. TRBJ2-1 TRBV10-3 TRBD2 TGTGCCATCAGGTCGGGACTAGCGGGGGGGAGCTCCTACAATGAGCAGTTCTTC CAIRSGLAGGSSYNEQFF
. TRBJ2-2 TRBV6-1 TRBD2 TGTGCCAGCAGCCAACTTCGGACTAGCGGGGCTCCCGGGGAGCTGTTTTTT CASSQLRTSGAPGELFF
. TRBJ2-7 TRBV6-1 . TGTGCCAGCAGTGGTGATCAGGGGCCCCCTCCCTACGAGCAGTACTTC CASSGDQGPPPYEQYF
. TRBJ2-3 TRBV4-2 TRBD1 TGTGCCAGCAGCCAAGGGACAGGGGGCACAGACACGCAGTATTTT CASSQGTGGTDTQYF
few TRBJ2-7 TRBV28 TRBD2 TGTGCCAGCAGGCCGGGACTAGCGACCAACGAGCAGTACTTC CASRPGLATNEQYF
few TRBJ2-5 TRBV12-3/TRBV12-4 . TGTGCCAGCAGCATACGAGGGACCCAGTACTTC CASSIRGTQYF
once TRBJ2-1 TRBV5-4 . TGTGCCAGCAGCTTGGGATCGGGCGATGAGCAGTTCTTC CASSLGSGDEQFF
. TRBJ2-5 TRBV7-8 . TGTGCCAGCAGCAGTAGCGTCGTGGAGACCCAGTACTTC CASSSSVVETQYF
few TRBJ2-7 TRBV12-3/TRBV12-4 TRBD1 TGTGCCAGCAGACACGGGACAGGGAGGTACGAGCAGTACTTC CASRHGTGRYEQYF
few TRBJ2-7 TRBV7-9 TRBD1 TGTGCCAGCAGCTTTTATCGGGACAGGGAGGACGAGCAGTACTTC CASSFYRDREDEQYF
. TRBJ2-2 TRBV29-1 TRBD1 TGCAGCGTTAGGCAGGGGGCGCGTACCGGGGAGCTGTTTTTT CSVRQGARTGELFF
few TRBJ1-2 TRBV27 . TGTGCCAGCAGTTTATGGGAGGGCGGGTATGGCTACACCTTC CASSLWEGGYGYTF
. TRBJ2-3 TRBV20-1 TRBD2 TGCAGTGCTAGAAGTATTTCTAGCGGGGGCACAGATACGCAGTATTTT CSARSISSGGTDTQYF
. TRBJ2-5 TRBV20-1 TRBD2 TGCAGTGCTACCCGTCTGACTAGCGGCCAAGAGACCCAGTACTTC CSATRLTSGQETQYF
. TRBJ2-5 TRBV2 TRBD2 TGTGCCAGCAAGAACAACTCCGGGAGGGCAGAGACCCAGTACTTC CASKNNSGRAETQYF
. TRBJ1-5 TRBV20-1 . TGCAGTGCTAGAGATGCGGCAGTAGGCAATCAGCCCCAGCATTTT CSARDAAVGNQPQHF
few TRBJ2-5 TRBV4-1 TRBD1 TGCGCCAGCAGCCAGGCTACCCAGGGGGCGGGTAAGACCCAGTACTTC CASSQATQGAGKTQYF
. TRBJ2-5 TRBV12-3/TRBV12-4 . TGTGCCAGCAGCCGAGGCGGCACCCAAGAGACCCAGTACTTC CASSRGGTQETQYF
. TRBJ2-6 TRBV20-1 . TGCAGTGCCACAATTGACAGGTCTGGGGCCAACGTCCTGACTTTC CSATIDRSGANVLTF
few TRBJ2-3 TRBV29-1 . TGCACGTCCTCCACACCGCGGGCCTCTAGCACAGATACGCAGTATTTT CTSSTPRASSTDTQYF
few TRBJ2-5 TRBV15 . TGTGCCACCAGCAGAGAGAGGATTTGGGGGGAGCAGTACTTC CATSRERIWGEQYF
few TRBJ2-5 TRBV29-1 TRBD1 TGCAGCGGGGGGGCCAGGGGGCTAGTAGAGACCCAGTACTTC CSGGARGLVETQYF
. TRBJ1-1 TRBV6-5 . TGTGCCAGCAGGGACCCAAGGGGGATTGCGAACACTGAAGCTTTCTTT CASRDPRGIANTEAFF
few TRBJ2-3 TRBV15 . TGTGCCACCAGCACCTCAGGAGATACGCAGTATTTT CATSTSGDTQYF
. TRBJ2-1 TRBV20-1 TRBD2 TGCAGTGCTAGAGATCTCTTGGCGGGAGGGTTACAGAAATACTACAATGAGCAGTTCTTC CSARDLLAGGLQKYYNEQFF
. TRBJ2-5 TRBV6-5 . TGTGCCAGCAGTTACTCGAGAGGATGGGTCCAAGAGACCCAGTACTTC CASSYSRGWVQETQYF
few TRBJ1-2 TRBV29-1 . TGCAGCGCTATCGAGAACTATGGCTACACCTTC CSAIENYGYTF
. TRBJ2-7 TRBV7-2 TRBD2 TGTGCCAGCAGCTTAGAGACTAGCATTAACGAGCAGTACTTC CASSLETSINEQYF
. TRBJ2-3 TRBV27 . TGTGCCAGCAGGTGGGGGCCTAAGACAGATACGCAGTATTTT CASRWGPKTDTQYF
few TRBJ2-3 TRBV7-8 TRBD2 TGTGCCAGCAGCTTATCTGGACTAGCGGGGGGCGGAATACCTAGCACAGATACGCAGTATTTT CASSLSGLAGGGIPSTDTQYF
. TRBJ1-5 TRBV20-1 TRBD1 TGCAGTGCTAATCGGGACAGGGCTAATCAGCCCCAGCATTTT CSANRDRANQPQHF
. TRBJ2-1 TRBV6-4 . TGTGCCAGCAGTGACTCAAGGGGGGCGGCACAAGTGTTCTTC CASSDSRGAAQVFF
. TRBJ2-3 TRBV7-7 . TGTGCTAGCAGCTTGGGGGCGGACTCTAATACAGATACGCAGTATTTT CASSLGADSNTDTQYF
few TRBJ2-7 TRBV27 . TGTGCCAGCAGTCTTTCTCACTTCAACGTGCAGTACTTC CASSLSHFNVQYF
. TRBJ2-6 TRBV28 . TGTGCCAGCAGCCCCGGGTCTTCCCTCCATTTCAGCGTCCTGACTTTC CASSPGSSLHFSVLTF
. TRBJ2-7 TRBV6-6 TRBD1 TGTGCCAGCAGTTACGAGCAGGGGGTTCCTTCCGAGCAGTACTTC CASSYEQGVPSEQYF